The 17 T cell receptor beta chains below come from one sample, sequenced in a study of T cell repertoires in cytomegalovirus infection. No cognate antigen is known for these TCRs. Each CDR3 protein is one row after TCRdb ran MiXCR on the reads. The table records some 590,000 distinct CDR3 sequences, approximately 40% of them present only once. Specimen: cultured PBMCs, collected from culture after CMV antigen stimulation. These receptors were collected from a human donor in good health (CMV status not recorded). Some clones in this sample may be carry-over from other donors' samples.

V is TRBV7-6 and J is TRBJ2-2; D may be TRBD1 (5 bases). The CDR3 runs to 15 residues. Germline lookup yields CDR1 SGHVS and CDR2 FNYEAQ. V shed 2 bases and J shed 6 bases, with 13 bases lying between them. CDR3 coding DNA: TGTGCCAGCAGCTTAATTCCTTCCAGGGCCGGGGAGCTGTTTTTT. It translates to CASSLIPSRAGELFF.

This clonotype showed up just a few times. The chain employs TRBV7-2 and TRBJ1-2; maybe TRBD1 (6 bases). V gave up 2 bases and J gave up 5 bases, with 27 bases separating them. From germline, CDR1 is SGHTA and CDR2 FQGNSA. This CDR3 has 19 amino acids. CDR3 loop: CASSLYTRGGGRRMYGYTF. The CDR3 bases are TGTGCCAGCAGCTTATACACCAGGGGCGGGGGCCGTCGGATGTATGGCTACACCTTC.

The chain links TRBV9 to TRBJ2-5; 9 bases line up with TRBD2. Per germline, CDR1 SGDLS and CDR2 YYNGEE. The CDR3 is 16 amino acids. V was pared by 0 bases and J by 5 bases, with 8 bases of the junction left unmatched. CDR3 loop: CASSVAGRGGLETQYF. The DNA of the CDR3 is TGTGCCAGCAGCGTAGCTGGGCGGGGGGGTTTGGAGACCCAGTACTTC.

This rearrangement joins TRBV10-3 to TRBJ2-1; TRBD2 aligns across 10 bases. The CDR3 spans 14 residues. CDR1 and CDR2 from the germline V gene are ENHRY and SYGVKD. Germline trimming cut 10 bases from V and 8 bases from J; bases unmatched to any gene: 11. CDR3 sequence (DNA): TGTGCCACTCGGGCACTAGCGGGGATCGATGAGCAGTTCTTC. It is translated as CATRALAGIDEQFF.

In its sample, this clonotype was seen many times. The chain couples TRBV7-2 to TRBJ2-3; 12 bases map to TRBD2. Germline CDR1 reads SGHTA; CDR2 reads FQGNSA. The CDR3 has 18 residues. Germline trimming cut 2 bases from V and 4 bases from J; bases unmatched to any gene: 10. The CDR3 region is CASSLRGGLAGGADTQYF. The DNA for the CDR3 is TGTGCCAGCAGCTTAAGAGGGGGACTAGCGGGTGGGGCAGATACGCAGTATTTT.

This clonotype was detected a few times. The chain carries TRBV7-9 and TRBJ2-7; a possible D gene is TRBD2 (5 bases). CDR1 is SEHNR and CDR2 is FQNEAQ in the germline V gene (reference sequence). There are 15 residues in the CDR3. Trimming removed 7 bases from V and 2 bases from J, with 18 bases in between. CDR3 region: CASNPNGGGTYEQYF. The CDR3 DNA follows: TGTGCCAGCAACCCGAATGGAGGTGGGACCTACGAGCAGTACTTC.

This clonotype was found a few times. J is TRBJ2-2 and V is TRBV19, with TRBD1 matching 10 bases. The V gene end was trimmed by 5 bases and the J gene end by 4 bases; junction bases not matched to a gene: 10. The CDR3 has 17 amino acids. Germline CDR1 is LNHDA and CDR2 is SQIVND (reference sequence). The DNA of the CDR3 is TGTGCCAGTAGTCCCAGGGGACAGGGGTTCGGCACCGGGGAGCTGTTTTTT. Its protein is CASSPRGQGFGTGELFF.

The V call is TRBV11-2, the J call TRBJ1-5; D possibly corresponds to TRBD1 (5 bases). Germline V CDR1 and CDR2: SGHAT, FQNNGV. This CDR3 contains 16 residues. The V end was cut by 1 base, the J end by 3 bases, with 13 bases between. CDR3: CASSLVGRADNQPQHF. The CDR3, as DNA: TGTGCCAGCAGCTTAGTCGGCAGGGCGGACAATCAGCCCCAGCATTTT.

The chain has TRBV7-4 and TRBJ2-1, with D possibly being TRBD2 (5 bases). Per germline, CDR1 SGHVT and CDR2 SQSDAQ. V was shortened by 5 bases and J by 2 bases, with 16 bases between the two germline ends. The CDR3 has 16 amino acids. The CDR3 DNA reads as TGTGCCAGCAGCCCCCCGGGGAGAAGCGCCTACAATGAGCAGTTCTTC. This sequence encodes CASSPPGRSAYNEQFF. The full variable domain, rest sourced from reference TRBV7-4 and TRBJ2-1, is GAGVSQSPRYKVAKRGRDVALRCDSISGHVTLYWYRQTLGQGSEVLTYSQSDAQRDKSGRPSGRFSAERPERSVSTLKIQRTEQGDSAVYLCASSPPGRSAYNEQFFGPGTRLTVL.

The chain employs TRBV7-8 and TRBJ2-7; D is undetermined. Trimming took 5 bases from V and 0 from J, leaving 8 bases between them. The CDR3 runs 13 residues. Germline CDR1 and CDR2: SGHVS and FQNEAQ. CDR3 amino acids: CASSTGYSYEQYF. The CDR3 DNA reads as TGTGCCAGCAGCACGGGTTACTCCTACGAGCAGTACTTC.

This clonotype was recorded at least ten times. The CDR3 here is CASSPNRVNTGELFF. The CDR3 nucleotides read TGTGCCAGCAGCCCGAACAGGGTGAACACCGGGGAGCTGTTTTTT. The rearrangement links TRBV7-2 to TRBJ2-2; maybe TRBD1 (6 bases). V lost 5 bases to trimming and J lost 1 base, with 11 bases between them. Germline V lookup: CDR1 SGHTA, CDR2 FQGNSA. CDR3 size: 15 residues. The full variable domain, completed using reference TRBV7-2 and TRBJ2-2, is GAGVSQSPSNKVTEKGKDVELRCDPISGHTALYWYRQSLGQGLEFLIYFQGNSAPDKSGLPSDRFSAERTGGSVSTLTIQRTQQEDSAVYLCASSPNRVNTGELFFGEGSRLTVL.

The chain combines TRBV30 with TRBJ1-1; D possibly corresponds to TRBD1 (6 bases). The length of the CDR3 is 14 residues. V was cut by 3 bases and J by 0 bases, with 11 bases left in between. CDR1 is GTSNPN, CDR2 SVGIG, per germline (reference sequence). The CDR3 nucleotides are TGTGCCTGGAGGGGGGACACCTTGAACACTGAAGCTTTCTTT. This encodes CAWRGDTLNTEAFF.

The chain links TRBV7-2 to TRBJ2-4; D call uncertain. The V gene's germline CDR1 is SGHTA and CDR2 FQGNSA. The CDR3 has 12 residues. Trimming cost V 2 bases and J 9 bases, with 8 bases left between them. The CDR3 loop is CASSLFAAIQYF. The CDR3 nucleotides read TGTGCCAGCAGCTTATTCGCGGCCATTCAGTACTTC.

In DNA form, the CDR3 reads TGTGCTAGTGGTTTGGTAGGAAGGCAGCCCCAGCATTTT. Amino acids: CASGLVGRQPQHF. The gene calls are TRBV12-5 and TRBJ1-5, with D unresolved. The V end was cut by 0 bases, the J end by 7 bases, with 7 bases between. This CDR3 contains 13 residues. Germline CDR1 is LGHNT and CDR2 is FRNRAP.

This clonotype turned up a few times. This chain connects TRBV7-2 to TRBJ2-3; a weak D match, TRBD1 (5 bases). The CDR3 is made up of 12 amino acids. Germline V gives CDR1 SGHTA, CDR2 FQGNSA. Trimming removed 2 bases at V and 10 bases at J, with 10 bases between. The CDR3: CASSLLQASQYF. Here the CDR3 DNA reads TGTGCCAGCAGCTTATTACAGGCCTCGCAGTATTTT.

This clonotype occurred a few times. The V and J genes are TRBV6-2 or TRBV6-3 and TRBJ1-5; tentative D call: TRBD1 (6 bases). V dropped 7 bases and J dropped 0 bases, with 10 bases sitting between them. CDR3 length equals 14 residues. Germline CDR1 MNHEY, CDR2 SVGEGT. Here the CDR3 DNA reads TGTGCCAGCATGGGGACACTTAGCAATCAGCCCCAGCATTTT. Translation gives CASMGTLSNQPQHF.

The chain couples TRBV6-5 to TRBJ1-4, with 12 bases identical to TRBD1. Per the germline V gene, CDR1 is MNHEY and CDR2 is SVGAGI. Trimming removed 2 bases from V and 6 bases from J; junction bases left unmatched: 1. The CDR3 is made up of 15 amino acids. The chain's CDR3 is CASSYGTGGDEKLFF. CDR3 DNA sequence: TGTGCCAGCAGTTACGGGACAGGGGGCGATGAAAAACTGTTTTTT.